This T cell receptor beta chain originates from a study of cytomegalovirus exposure and HLA in healthy donors. Per germline, CDR1 DFQATT and CDR2 SNEGSKA (reference sequence). The CDR3 consists of 11 residues. The PCR ran on 60 Vbeta and 13 Jbeta primers. The protocol was immunoSEQ multiplex PCR, while the TCRdb copy is restricted to in-frame clones and leaves out a portion. The sample includes approximately 150,000 clones, over 70% of them seen just once. A remark on this clone: The junction departs from the called germline gene at one end, perhaps through a read error.

The receptor's source is a woman between 35 and 50 years old in good health and CMV-seropositive. V and J are TRBV20-1 and TRBJ1-2; D is uncertain. The material sequenced was PBMCs. The CDR3, as DNA: TGCAGTGCTAGAAAAGAGACTGCCGAGGCCTTC. This codes for CSARKETAEAF.